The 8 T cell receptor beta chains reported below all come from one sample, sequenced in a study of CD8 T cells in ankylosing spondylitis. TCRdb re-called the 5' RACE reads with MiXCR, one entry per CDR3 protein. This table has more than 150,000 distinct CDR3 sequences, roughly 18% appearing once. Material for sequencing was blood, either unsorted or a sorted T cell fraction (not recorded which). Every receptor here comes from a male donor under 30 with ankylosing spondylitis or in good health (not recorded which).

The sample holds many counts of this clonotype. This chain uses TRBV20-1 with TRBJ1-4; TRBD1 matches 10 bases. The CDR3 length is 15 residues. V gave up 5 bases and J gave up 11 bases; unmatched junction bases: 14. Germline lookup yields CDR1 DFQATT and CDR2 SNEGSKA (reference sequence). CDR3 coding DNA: TGCAGTGCTTCCTCCCCGGGGACAGGGGCCCACAAACTGTTTTTT. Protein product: CSASSPGTGAHKLFF.

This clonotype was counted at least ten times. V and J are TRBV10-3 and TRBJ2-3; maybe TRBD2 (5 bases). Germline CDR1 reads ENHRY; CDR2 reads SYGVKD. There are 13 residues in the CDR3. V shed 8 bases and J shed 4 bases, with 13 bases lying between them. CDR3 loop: CAIGGNSADTQYF. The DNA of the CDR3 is TGTGCCATCGGTGGAAATAGCGCAGATACGCAGTATTTT.

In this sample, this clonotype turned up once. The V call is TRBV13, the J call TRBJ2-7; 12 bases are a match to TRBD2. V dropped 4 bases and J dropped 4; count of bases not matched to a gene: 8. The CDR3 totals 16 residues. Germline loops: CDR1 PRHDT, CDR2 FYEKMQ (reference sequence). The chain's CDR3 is CASSSGLAGRNYEQYF. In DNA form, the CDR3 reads TGTGCCAGCAGCTCCGGACTAGCGGGAAGAAATTACGAGCAGTACTTC. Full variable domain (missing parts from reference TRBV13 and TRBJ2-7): AAGVIQSPRHLIKEKRETATLKCYPIPRHDTVYWYQQGPGQDPQFLISFYEKMQSDKGSIPDRFSAQQFSDYHSELNMSSLELGDSALYFCASSSGLAGRNYEQYFGPGTRLTVT.

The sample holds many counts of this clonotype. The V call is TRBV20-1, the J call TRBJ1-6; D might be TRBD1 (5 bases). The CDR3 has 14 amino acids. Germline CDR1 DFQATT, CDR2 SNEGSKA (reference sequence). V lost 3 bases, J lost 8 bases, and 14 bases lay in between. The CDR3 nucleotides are TGCAGTGCTAGTCGGGGGATCGGTGATTCACCCCTCCACTTT. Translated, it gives CSASRGIGDSPLHF.

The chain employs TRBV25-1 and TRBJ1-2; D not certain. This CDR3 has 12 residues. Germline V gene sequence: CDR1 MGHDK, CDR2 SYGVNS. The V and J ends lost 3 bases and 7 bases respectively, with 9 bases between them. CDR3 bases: TGTGCCAGCAGTGAGCCTTTTTTTGGCTACACCTTC. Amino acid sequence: CASSEPFFGYTF.

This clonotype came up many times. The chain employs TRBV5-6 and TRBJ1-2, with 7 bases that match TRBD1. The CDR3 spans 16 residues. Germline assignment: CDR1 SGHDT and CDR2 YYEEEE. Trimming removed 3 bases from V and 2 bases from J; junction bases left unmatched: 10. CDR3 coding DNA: TGTGCCAGCAGCTCAAACAGGGGCTTGGTCAACTATGGCTACACCTTC. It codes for CASSSNRGLVNYGYTF. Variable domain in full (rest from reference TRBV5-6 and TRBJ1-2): DAGVTQSPTHLIKTRGQQVTLRCSPKSGHDTVSWYQQALGQGPQFIFQYYEEEERQRGNFPDRFSGHQFPNYSSELNVNALLLGDSALYLCASSSNRGLVNYGYTFGSGTRLTVV.

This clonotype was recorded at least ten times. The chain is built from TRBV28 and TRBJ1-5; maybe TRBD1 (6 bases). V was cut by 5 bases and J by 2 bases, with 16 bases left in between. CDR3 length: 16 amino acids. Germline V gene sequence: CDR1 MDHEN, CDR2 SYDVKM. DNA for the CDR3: TGTGCCAGCAGTAGAAGGGGGTTAGGTGGCAATCAGCCCCAGCATTTT. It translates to CASSRRGLGGNQPQHF.

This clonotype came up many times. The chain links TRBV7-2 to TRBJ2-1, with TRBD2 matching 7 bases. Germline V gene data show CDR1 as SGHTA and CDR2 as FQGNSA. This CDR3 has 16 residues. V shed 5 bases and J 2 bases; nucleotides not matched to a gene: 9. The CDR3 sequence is CASSHGGSPPYNEQFF. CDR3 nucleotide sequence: TGTGCCAGCAGCCACGGCGGGAGCCCTCCCTACAATGAGCAGTTCTTC.